Shown below are 4 T cell receptor beta chains from a single sample sequenced in a study of shared clonotypes between healthy human individuals (dated by TCRdb to about 2020). The library was produced with the immunoSEQ multiplex PCR assay. Entries here come from immuneACCESS through TCRdb and include only in-frame sequences with V and J called. Some clones fail to appear in such tables; in the studies checked, an unresolved V gene covers under half of the shortfall, and the cause of the remainder is unknown. The sample has hundreds of thousands of clones on record, approximately 96% of them singletons. The ten largest account for 0.11% of the sample. For the CD8 naive samples, CD45RO-negative cells were positively selected for CCR7, yielding a CD45RA+CCR7+ population from which TemRA cells were excluded. Material for sequencing was naive CD8+ T cells sorted from blood. The cell subset or site label here, explained by the study, means: CD45RA+CCR7+. The receptors originated from a woman between 25 and 40 years old in good health.

As to this clone: The same CDR3 can be traced to other DNA sequences in this sample. The chain has TRBV7-9 and TRBJ2-2; D uncertain. The germline V gene encodes CDR1 SEHNR and CDR2 FQNEAQ (reference sequence). The CDR3 has 11 amino acids. V gave up 5 bases and J gave up 6 bases, with 4 bases separating them. CDR3 amino acids: CASSPAGELFF. As DNA, the CDR3 is TGTGCCAGCAGCCCCGCCGGGGAGCTGTTTTTT.

The rearrangement links TRBV2 to TRBJ1-4, with unresolved D. Germline V lookup: CDR1 SNHLY, CDR2 FYNNEI. Trimming took off 8 bases at V and 6 bases at J, with 13 bases between the two ends. The length of the CDR3 is 13 residues. The CDR3 sequence: CASADGRHEKLFF. The CDR3 bases are TGTGCCAGCGCCGATGGTCGCCATGAAAAACTGTTTTTT.

This sequence joins TRBV4-1 and TRBJ2-1; D not resolved. Per the germline V gene, CDR1 is MGHRA and CDR2 is YSYEKL. This CDR3 contains 13 residues. The germline V and J ends were trimmed by 5 bases and 3 bases, with 8 bases remaining between them. As DNA, the CDR3 is TGCGCCAGCAGCGAAAATAACTACAATGAGCAGTTCTTC. Its translation is CASSENNYNEQFF.

V usage is TRBV11-2 and J usage is TRBJ1-4; TRBD1 matches at 7 bases. With 5 bases clipped from V and 4 bases from J, the junction kept 13 bases outside the gene matches. The CDR3 extends over 17 amino acids. CDR1 is SGHAT and CDR2 is FQNNGV in the germline V gene. The CDR3 is CASSPSELGTVNEKLFF. CDR3 nucleotide sequence: TGTGCCAGCAGCCCATCTGAGTTGGGGACAGTTAATGAAAAACTGTTTTTT.